The 4 T cell receptor beta chains presented below share a single source sample, sequenced in a study of blood T cell repertoires in COVID-19. Clones were sequenced by immunoSEQ multiplex PCR, and TCRdb holds only the in-frame ones, with some missing. The sample has 180,000 or so clones; about 90% are singletons. Sequenced input: peripheral blood. The origin of the receptors is a middle-aged man with active or convalescent COVID-19.

With respect to this clone: The same CDR3 is also encoded by other DNA sequences in this sample. The chain recombines TRBV19 with TRBJ1-1; D might be TRBD1 (5 bases). V lost 3 bases to trimming and J lost 3 bases, with 8 bases between them. Per the germline V gene, CDR1 is LNHDA and CDR2 is SQIVND (reference sequence). The CDR3 spans 13 residues. The CDR3 loop reads CASSIKGDTEAFF. The CDR3 region has the DNA TGTGCCAGTAGTATCAAAGGGGACACTGAAGCTTTCTTT.

The V call is TRBV19, the J call TRBJ2-7, with 9 nucleotides matching TRBD1. The germline V gene encodes CDR1 LNHDA and CDR2 SQIVND (reference sequence). The CDR3 contains 15 residues. The V gene end was trimmed by 6 bases and the J gene end by 3 bases; junction bases not matched to a gene: 9. In DNA form, the CDR3 reads TGTGCCAGTAGCAAGGCTGGGGACAGGGTCTACGAGCAGTACTTC. This codes for CASSKAGDRVYEQYF. Variable domain in full (rest from reference TRBV19 and TRBJ2-7): DGGITQSPKYLFRKEGQNVTLSCEQNLNHDAMYWYRQDPGQGLRLIYYSQIVNDFQKGDIAEGYSVSREKKESFPLTVTSAQKNPTAFYLCASSKAGDRVYEQYFGPGTRLTVT.

V is TRBV7-9 and J is TRBJ2-7; 8 nucleotides agree with TRBD2. Trimming took 3 bases from V and 6 from J; bases not matched to a gene: 7. Germline V gene sequence: CDR1 SEHNR, CDR2 FQNEAQ (reference sequence). The CDR3 is 14 residues long. CDR3 coding DNA: TGTGCCAGCAGCTTGGGAGGGACTAGTAGCGAGCAGTACTTC. This gives the protein CASSLGGTSSEQYF.

The rearrangement links TRBV18 to TRBJ1-6, with 8 bases fitting TRBD1. Per the germline V gene, CDR1 is KGHSH and CDR2 is LQKENI. The CDR3 extends over 17 amino acids. The trim removed 3 bases at V and 5 bases at J, leaving 9 bases unmatched. CDR3 sequence (DNA): TGTGCCAGCTCACCCAGATCGGACAGGGCAGATAATTCACCCCTCCACTTT. It yields the protein CASSPRSDRADNSPLHF.